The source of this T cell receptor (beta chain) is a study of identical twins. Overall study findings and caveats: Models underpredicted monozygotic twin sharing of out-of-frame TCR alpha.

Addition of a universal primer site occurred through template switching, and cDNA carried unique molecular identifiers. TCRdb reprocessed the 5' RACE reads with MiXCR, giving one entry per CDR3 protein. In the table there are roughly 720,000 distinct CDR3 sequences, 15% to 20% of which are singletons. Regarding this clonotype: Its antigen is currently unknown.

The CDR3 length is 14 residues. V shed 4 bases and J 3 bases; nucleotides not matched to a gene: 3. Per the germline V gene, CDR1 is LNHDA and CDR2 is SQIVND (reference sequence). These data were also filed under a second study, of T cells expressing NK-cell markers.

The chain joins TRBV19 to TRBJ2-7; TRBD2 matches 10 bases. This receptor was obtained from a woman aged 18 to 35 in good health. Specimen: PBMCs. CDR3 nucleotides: TGTGCCAGTAGTAAGACTAGCGGGTTCTACGAGCAGTACTTC. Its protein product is CASSKTSGFYEQYF.